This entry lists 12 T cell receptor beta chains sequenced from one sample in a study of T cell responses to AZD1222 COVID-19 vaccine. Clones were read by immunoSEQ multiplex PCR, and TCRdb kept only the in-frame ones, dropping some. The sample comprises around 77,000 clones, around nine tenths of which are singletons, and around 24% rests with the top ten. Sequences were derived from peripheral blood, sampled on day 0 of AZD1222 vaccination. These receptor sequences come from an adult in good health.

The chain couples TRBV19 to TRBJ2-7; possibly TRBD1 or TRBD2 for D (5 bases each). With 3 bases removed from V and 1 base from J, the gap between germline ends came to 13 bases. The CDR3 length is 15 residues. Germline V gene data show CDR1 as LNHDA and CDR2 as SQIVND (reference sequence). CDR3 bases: TGTGCCAGTAGTATGGGGGACGTGCTTTCCTACGAGCAGTACTTC. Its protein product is CASSMGDVLSYEQYF.

The CDR3 DNA reads TGTGCCAGCAGGTTAAACGAAGGGGGGGAGCAGTACTTC. Its translation: CASRLNEGGEQYF. The rearrangement uses TRBV12-3 or TRBV12-4 and TRBJ2-7, with D perhaps matching TRBD1 or TRBD2 (6 bases each). CDR3 length: 13 amino acids. The ends were cut back, 6 bases at V and 7 bases at J, with 16 bases in the middle.

The CDR3 region has the DNA TGTGCCAGCAGCGTAGTAGGAAATACCGGGGAGCTGTTTTTT. Protein: CASSVVGNTGELFF. The chain combines TRBV9 with TRBJ2-2; D unresolved. CDR3 length equals 14 residues. V lost 0 bases, J lost 5 bases, and 8 bases lay in between. Looked up from germline, CDR1 is SGDLS and CDR2 is YYNGEE. Combining the CDR3 with reference TRBV9 and TRBJ2-2 gives the whole variable domain DSGVTQTPKHLITATGQRVTLRCSPRSGDLSVYWYQQSLDQGLQFLIQYYNGEERAKGNILERFSAQQFPDLHSELNLSSLELGDSALYFCASSVVGNTGELFFGEGSRLTVL.

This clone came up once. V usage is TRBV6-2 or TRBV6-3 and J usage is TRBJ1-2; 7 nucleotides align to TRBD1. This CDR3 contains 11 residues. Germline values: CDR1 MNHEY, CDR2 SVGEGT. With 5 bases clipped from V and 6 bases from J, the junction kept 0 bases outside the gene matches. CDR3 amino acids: CASSQGDGYTF. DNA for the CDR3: TGTGCCAGCAGTCAGGGGGATGGCTACACCTTC.

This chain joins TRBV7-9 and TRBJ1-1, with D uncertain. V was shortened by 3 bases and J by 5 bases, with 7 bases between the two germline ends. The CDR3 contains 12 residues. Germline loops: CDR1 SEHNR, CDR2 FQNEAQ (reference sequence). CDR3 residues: CASSFGLTEAFF. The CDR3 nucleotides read TGTGCCAGCAGCTTCGGACTGACTGAAGCTTTCTTT.

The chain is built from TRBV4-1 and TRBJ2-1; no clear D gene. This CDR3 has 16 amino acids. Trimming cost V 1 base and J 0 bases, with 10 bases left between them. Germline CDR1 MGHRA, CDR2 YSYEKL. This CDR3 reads CASSQVAVSSYNEQFF. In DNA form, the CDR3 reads TGCGCCAGCAGCCAAGTGGCGGTAAGCTCCTACAATGAGCAGTTCTTC.

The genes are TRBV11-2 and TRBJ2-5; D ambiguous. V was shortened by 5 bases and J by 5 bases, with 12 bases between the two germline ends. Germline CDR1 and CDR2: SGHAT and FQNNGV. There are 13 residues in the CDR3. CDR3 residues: CASSLRRMETQYF. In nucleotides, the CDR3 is TGTGCCAGCAGCCTTCGACGGATGGAGACCCAGTACTTC.

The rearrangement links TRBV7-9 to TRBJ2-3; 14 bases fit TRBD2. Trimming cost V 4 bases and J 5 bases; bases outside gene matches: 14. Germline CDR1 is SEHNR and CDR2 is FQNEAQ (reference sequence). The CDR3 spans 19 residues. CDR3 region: CASSSPFTGLAGEKDTQYF. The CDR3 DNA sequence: TGTGCCAGCAGCTCCCCATTTACGGGACTAGCGGGGGAAAAAGATACGCAGTATTTT.

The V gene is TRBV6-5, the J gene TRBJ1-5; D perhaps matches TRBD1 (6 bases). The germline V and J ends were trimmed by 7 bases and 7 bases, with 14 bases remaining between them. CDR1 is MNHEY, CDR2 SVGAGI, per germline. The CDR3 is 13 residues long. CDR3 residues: CASIAGVGQPQHF. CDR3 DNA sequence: TGTGCCAGCATAGCAGGGGTAGGACAGCCCCAGCATTTT.

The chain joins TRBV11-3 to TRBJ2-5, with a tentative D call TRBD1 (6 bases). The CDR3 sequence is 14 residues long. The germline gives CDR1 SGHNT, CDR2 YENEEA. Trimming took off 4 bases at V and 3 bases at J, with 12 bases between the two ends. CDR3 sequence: CASSSRTVEETQYF. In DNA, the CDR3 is TGTGCCAGCAGCTCACGGACAGTTGAAGAGACCCAGTACTTC.

CDR3 residues: CASSVEYARGTLGNEQFF. CDR3 sequence (DNA): TGTGCCAGCAGCGTAGAGTATGCCAGGGGGACCCTCGGCAATGAGCAGTTCTTC. The chain carries TRBV9 and TRBJ2-1; 7 bases agree with TRBD1. CDR1 SGDLS and CDR2 YYNGEE come from the germline V gene. V shed 0 bases and J 6 bases; nucleotides not matched to a gene: 15. CDR3 size: 18 residues.

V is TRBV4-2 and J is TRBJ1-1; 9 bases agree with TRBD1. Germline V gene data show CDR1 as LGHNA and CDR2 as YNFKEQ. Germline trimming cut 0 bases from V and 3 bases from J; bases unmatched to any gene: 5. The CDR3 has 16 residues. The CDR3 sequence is CASSQEGGQGYTEAFF. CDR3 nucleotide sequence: TGTGCCAGCAGCCAAGAGGGGGGACAGGGCTACACTGAAGCTTTCTTT.